Listed below are T cell receptor beta chains from one sample, sequenced in a study of naive and memory T cell subsets. TCRdb reanalysed the UMI-ligation and nested PCR reads using MiXCR and keeps one entry per CDR3 protein. The sample lists tens of thousands of distinct CDR3 sequences; 9% were seen once. Sequencing used naive CD8+ T cells from blood. These receptors were taken from a human donor in good health. Both conserved end residues are part of each CDR3. The D gene is left open where the match is weak. Size values are once, few and many counts, or a class for expanded clones, and some rows have none.

j_call: TRBJ2-1
v_call: TRBV20-1
clone_size: few
d_call: NA
cdr3_nt: TGCAGTGCTCAACGACTAGGTTGGGAGAGTGAGCAGTTCTTC
cdr3_aa: CSAQRLGWESEQFF

j_call: TRBJ2-6
v_call: TRBV7-9
clone_size: NA
d_call: NA
cdr3_nt: TGTGCCAGCAGCTTAGCAGGGGACGGGGCCAACGTCCTGACTTTC
cdr3_aa: CASSLAGDGANVLTF

j_call: TRBJ1-6
v_call: TRBV15
clone_size: few
d_call: TRBD1
cdr3_nt: TGTGCCACCAGCGGGGACAGGGGAAGCAATTCACCCCTCCACTTT
cdr3_aa: CATSGDRGSNSPLHF

j_call: TRBJ2-1
v_call: TRBV15
clone_size: many
d_call: TRBD2
cdr3_nt: TGTGCCACCAGCAGAGATCCGGGGGGCTCCTACAATGAGCAGTTCTTC
cdr3_aa: CATSRDPGGSYNEQFF

j_call: TRBJ2-1
v_call: TRBV7-9
clone_size: NA
d_call: TRBD2
cdr3_nt: TGTGCCAGCAGCTCAAGCGGGGGGAGCGGAGGCTCCTACAATGAGCAGTTCTTC
cdr3_aa: CASSSSGGSGGSYNEQFF

j_call: TRBJ2-1
v_call: TRBV2
clone_size: NA
d_call: TRBD2
cdr3_nt: TGTGCCAGTCTCGGGGGGGTTTACAATGAGCAGTTCTTC
cdr3_aa: CASLGGVYNEQFF

j_call: TRBJ2-2
v_call: TRBV4-3
clone_size: few
d_call: TRBD2
cdr3_nt: TGCGCCAGCAGCCAAAGACTAGCGGGGAACACCGGGGAGCTGTTTTTT
cdr3_aa: CASSQRLAGNTGELFF

j_call: TRBJ2-5
v_call: TRBV23-1
clone_size: many
d_call: TRBD1
cdr3_nt: TGCGCCAGCAGTCAACCAAACCGGGACAGGTTTCAAGAGACCCAGTACTTC
cdr3_aa: CASSQPNRDRFQETQYF

j_call: TRBJ1-5
v_call: TRBV7-8
clone_size: many
d_call: NA
cdr3_nt: TGTGCCAGCAGCTTAGGGCAGGGGTACTCCATAGGCAATCAGCCCCAGCATTTT
cdr3_aa: CASSLGQGYSIGNQPQHF

j_call: TRBJ1-1
v_call: TRBV10-3
clone_size: few
d_call: NA
cdr3_nt: TGTGCCATCAGTGAAAAGATGAACACTGAAGCTTTCTTT
cdr3_aa: CAISEKMNTEAFF

j_call: TRBJ1-2
v_call: TRBV28
clone_size: many
d_call: NA
cdr3_nt: TGTGCCAGCAGTCACCCGGACAGCCTAGATGGCTACACCTTC
cdr3_aa: CASSHPDSLDGYTF

j_call: TRBJ1-6
v_call: TRBV7-8
clone_size: few
d_call: NA
cdr3_nt: TGTGCCAGCAGCCAAGCCCGAACAGGCATTAATTCACCCCTCCACTTT
cdr3_aa: CASSQARTGINSPLHF

j_call: TRBJ2-5
v_call: TRBV6-6
clone_size: NA
d_call: NA
cdr3_nt: TGTGCCAGCAGTTACTCGACTCTGGGGGGAGAGACCCAGTACTTC
cdr3_aa: CASSYSTLGGETQYF

j_call: TRBJ2-1
v_call: TRBV2
clone_size: NA
d_call: NA
cdr3_nt: TGTGCCAGCATTCTCCCCGCAGGGGCCCACAATGAGCAGTTCTTC
cdr3_aa: CASILPAGAHNEQFF

j_call: TRBJ2-5
v_call: TRBV24-1
clone_size: few
d_call: NA
cdr3_nt: TGTGCCACCAGTGGTCAACGGGATCGGGGACCCCACGAGACCCAGTACTTC
cdr3_aa: CATSGQRDRGPHETQYF

j_call: TRBJ1-5
v_call: TRBV6-1
clone_size: few
d_call: TRBD1
cdr3_nt: TGTGCCAGCAGTGAATCGACAGGGGGCTGGGGCAATCAGCCCCAGCATTTT
cdr3_aa: CASSESTGGWGNQPQHF

j_call: TRBJ2-2
v_call: TRBV6-6
clone_size: many
d_call: NA
cdr3_nt: TGTGCCAGCAGTTACAGGGGTGAAACCGGGGAGCTGTTTTTT
cdr3_aa: CASSYRGETGELFF

j_call: TRBJ1-1
v_call: TRBV29-1
clone_size: few
d_call: NA
cdr3_nt: TGCAGCGTTGAAGGACGGGCAGCCTCAAGATCCCGAATCAACACTGAAGCTTTCTTT
cdr3_aa: CSVEGRAASRSRINTEAFF

j_call: TRBJ1-1
v_call: TRBV29-1
clone_size: NA
d_call: NA
cdr3_nt: TGCAGCGTTGAGGGACACCCTTTGGGGGACACTGAAGCTTTCTTT
cdr3_aa: CSVEGHPLGDTEAFF

j_call: TRBJ2-7
v_call: TRBV4-1
clone_size: once
d_call: TRBD2
cdr3_nt: TGCGCCAGCAGCCAATCGGCTAGCGGAGCCTCCTACGAGCAGTACTTC
cdr3_aa: CASSQSASGASYEQYF

j_call: TRBJ1-5
v_call: TRBV19
clone_size: many
d_call: NA
cdr3_nt: TGTGCCAGTAGTCTGGACAGTTATAGCAATCAGCCCCAGCATTTT
cdr3_aa: CASSLDSYSNQPQHF

j_call: TRBJ2-7
v_call: TRBV11-2
clone_size: few
d_call: TRBD1
cdr3_nt: TGTGCCAGCAGCTTATCCCGGACAGGGCTAAAAATTTACGAGCAGTACTTC
cdr3_aa: CASSLSRTGLKIYEQYF

j_call: TRBJ2-3
v_call: TRBV20-1
clone_size: few
d_call: NA
cdr3_nt: TGCAGTGCTAGGATGGCCCACGAGGGGACAGATACGCAGTATTTT
cdr3_aa: CSARMAHEGTDTQYF

j_call: TRBJ2-3
v_call: TRBV7-8
clone_size: NA
d_call: TRBD2
cdr3_nt: TGTGCCAGCACCCTAGGGGGACTAGTGCCAGATACGCAGTATTTT
cdr3_aa: CASTLGGLVPDTQYF

j_call: TRBJ2-7
v_call: TRBV4-1
clone_size: few
d_call: NA
cdr3_nt: TGCGCCAGCAGCCAAGTAGACTCAAATTCCTACGAGCAGTACTTC
cdr3_aa: CASSQVDSNSYEQYF

j_call: TRBJ1-1
v_call: TRBV6-5
clone_size: NA
d_call: NA
cdr3_nt: TGTGCCAGCAGTTACTCCCGGGACACCTACACTGAAGCTTTCTTT
cdr3_aa: CASSYSRDTYTEAFF